This TCR beta chain stems from a study of CD8+ T cells in alopecia areata. RNA was extracted and reverse transcribed into cDNA as the sequencing template. Data came from immunoSEQ multiplex PCR; TCRdb stores just in-frame clones and leaves some out. The data contain around 190,000 clones, approximately 57% of them singletons. Treatment indicated: oral pan-JAK inhibitor, 5-10 mg twice daily. Lesional scalp punch biopsies and peripheral blood were collected from alopecia areata patients. After removal of 6 bases from V and 0 bases from J, the junction contained 8 bases not matched to a gene. This CDR3 spans 16 amino acids. Germline CDR1 SGHVS, CDR2 FNYEAQ.

Specimen: CD4+ T cells sorted from blood, collected at week 24, from a patient treated with tofacitinib. The V gene is TRBV7-6, the J gene TRBJ2-1, with 7 nucleotides matching TRBD2. The clonotype comes from a human donor with alopecia areata. The CDR3 spells CASSSSGASSYNEQFF. In DNA, the CDR3 is TGTGCCAGCAGTTCAAGCGGGGCGAGCTCCTACAATGAGCAGTTCTTC.